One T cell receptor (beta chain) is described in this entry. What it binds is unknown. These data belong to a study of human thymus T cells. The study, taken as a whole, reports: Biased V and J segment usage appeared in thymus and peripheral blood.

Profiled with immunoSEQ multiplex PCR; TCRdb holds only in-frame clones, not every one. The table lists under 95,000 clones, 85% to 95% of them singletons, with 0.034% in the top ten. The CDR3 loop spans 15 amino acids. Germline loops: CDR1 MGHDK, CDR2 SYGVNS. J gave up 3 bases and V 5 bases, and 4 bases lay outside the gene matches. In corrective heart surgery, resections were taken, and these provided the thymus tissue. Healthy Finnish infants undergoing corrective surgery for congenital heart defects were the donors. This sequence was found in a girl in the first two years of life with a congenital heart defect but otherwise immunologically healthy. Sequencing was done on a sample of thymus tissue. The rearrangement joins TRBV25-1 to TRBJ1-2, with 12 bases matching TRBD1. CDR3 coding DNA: TGTGCCAGCAGTCTGGGACAGGGGGCCCACTATGGCTACACCTTC. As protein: CASSLGQGAHYGYTF.